Each of the 21 T cell receptor beta chains below was sequenced from the same sample in a study of blood T cell repertoires in COVID-19. Generated by immunoSEQ multiplex PCR, the TCRdb table keeps only in-frame clones and is missing some. Of around 200,000 clones detected, 83% appear once; the ten largest clones hold around 1.3%. Sequencing used peripheral blood. The receptors stem from a woman aged 25 to 39 with COVID-19, enrolled during active disease.

This chain uses TRBV30 with TRBJ2-1; D may be TRBD2 (6 bases). The CDR3 has 13 amino acids. Germline CDR1 and CDR2: GTSNPN and SVGIG (reference sequence). The CDR3 coding sequence is TGTGCTGGTGGTATATCGGGGGTCGATGAGCAGTTCTTC. Its translation: CAGGISGVDEQFF. The complete variable domain, with remaining parts taken from reference TRBV30 and TRBJ2-1, reads SQTIHQWPATLVQPVGSPLSLECTVEGTSNPNLYWYRQAAGRGLQLLFYSVGIGQISSEVPQNLSASRPQDRQFILSSKKLLLSDSGFYLCAGGISGVDEQFFGPGTRLTVL.

The CDR3 sequence: CASSRDRTSRYF. CDR3 DNA: TGTGCCAGCAGTAGGGATAGGACTAGCCGGTACTTC. The chain employs TRBV6-2 or TRBV6-3 and TRBJ2-7; 8 positions agree with TRBD2. Germline loops: CDR1 MNHEY, CDR2 SVGEGT. This CDR3 has 12 residues. Unmatched junction bases numbered 9, after V lost 5 bases and J lost 12 bases.

In DNA form, the CDR3 reads TGTGCCAGCAGCTTCGGGCAGGGGGAGCAGTACTTC. Amino acid sequence: CASSFGQGEQYF. The chain has TRBV11-2 and TRBJ2-7, with D tentatively TRBD1 (6 bases). The CDR3 runs 12 residues. The germline CDR1 and CDR2 sequences are SGHAT and FQNNGV. Trimming removed 3 bases at V and 7 bases at J, with 10 bases between.

This clone was seen only once. The rearrangement joins TRBV6-5 to TRBJ1-4; D uncertain. This CDR3 has 13 residues. Germline V gene data show CDR1 as MNHEY and CDR2 as SVGAGI. V dropped 4 bases and J dropped 5 bases, with 8 bases sitting between them. Written as DNA, the CDR3 is TGTGCCAGCAGTTTCGACTTAAATGAAAAACTGTTTTTT. Translation gives CASSFDLNEKLFF.

A few counts support this clone. This chain connects TRBV7-9 to TRBJ2-2; no reliable D call. The germline CDR1 and CDR2 sequences are SEHNR and FQNEAQ (reference sequence). V gave up 5 bases and J gave up 2 bases, with 6 bases separating them. This CDR3 has 13 residues. CDR3 loop: CASSQVNTGELFF. In nucleotides, the CDR3 is TGTGCCAGCAGCCAGGTCAACACCGGGGAGCTGTTTTTT.

The chain carries TRBV3-1 (or the pseudogene TRBV3-2) and TRBJ2-7, with a tentative D call TRBD2 (6 bases). Germline-derived CDR1 and CDR2 are LGHDT and YNNKEL (reference sequence). This CDR3 contains 14 residues. The V end was cut by 2 bases, the J end by 3 bases, with 11 bases between. Written as DNA, the CDR3 is TGTGCCAGCAGCCAAAACAGCGGGTACTACGAGCAGTACTTC. Encoded protein: CASSQNSGYYEQYF.

This sequence joins TRBV27 and TRBJ1-1; D gene uncertain. The CDR3 is 13 residues long. V gave up 3 bases and J gave up 6 bases, with 11 bases separating them. In germline, CDR1 is MNHEY, CDR2 SMNVEV (reference sequence). The CDR3 nucleotides are TGTGCCAGCAGTTTCCGCCAGGCTGCTGAAGCTTTCTTT. This encodes CASSFRQAAEAFF.

This clone showed up just once. The chain recombines TRBV3-1 (or the pseudogene TRBV3-2) with TRBJ2-1; 10 nucleotides line up with TRBD1. Germline trimming cut 3 bases from V and 4 bases from J; bases unmatched to any gene: 9. CDR3 length: 17 residues. Per germline, CDR1 LGHDT and CDR2 YNNKEL (reference sequence). In DNA form, the CDR3 reads TGTGCCAGCAGCCACAACCCGACAGGGGGCACGTACAATGAGCAGTTCTTC. It translates to CASSHNPTGGTYNEQFF.

This chain links TRBV27 with TRBJ2-7; 10 nucleotides agree with TRBD1. The V gene's germline CDR1 is MNHEY and CDR2 SMNVEV (reference sequence). This CDR3 is built from 15 residues. V trimming: 8 bases; J trimming: 11 bases; junction bases outside the gene matches: 18. The DNA for the CDR3 is TGTGCCAGCCGAGCTAGTGGACAGGGGGGCATTCAGGAGTACTTC. Its protein product is CASRASGQGGIQEYF.

The rearrangement joins TRBV19 to TRBJ2-7; TRBD2 matches at 8 bases. Trimming took 8 bases from V and 1 from J; bases not matched to a gene: 4. Germline V CDR1 and CDR2: LNHDA, SQIVND (reference sequence). This CDR3 spans 13 amino acids. CDR3: CASGLAGSYEQYF. CDR3 DNA: TGTGCCAGTGGCTTAGCGGGGTCCTACGAGCAGTACTTC.

The rearrangement uses TRBV28 and TRBJ2-7; possible D gene TRBD1, 6 bases. The germline gives CDR1 MDHEN, CDR2 SYDVKM. This CDR3 is 16 amino acids long. V gave up 4 bases and J gave up 0 bases, with 16 bases separating them. CDR3 sequence reads: CASSSHYRVISYEQYF. CDR3 in DNA: TGTGCCAGCAGTTCGCATTACAGGGTGATCTCCTACGAGCAGTACTTC.

The chain joins TRBV6-2 or TRBV6-3 to TRBJ1-5, with 9 bases aligning to TRBD1. This CDR3 spans 16 amino acids. The V and J ends lost 6 bases and 2 bases, in that order; junction bases with no gene match: 8. CDR1 MNHEY and CDR2 SVGEGT come from the germline V gene. The CDR3 coding sequence is TGTGCCAGCAGCTCGTCCCGGGACAGGGGCAATCAGCCCCAGCATTTT. Translated: CASSSSRDRGNQPQHF.

This rearrangement joins TRBV5-1 to TRBJ1-3, with 8 positions matching TRBD1. J was trimmed by 3 bases and V by 0 bases; bases with no gene match: 2. The CDR3 extends over 15 amino acids. Germline assignment: CDR1 SGHRS and CDR2 YFSETQ. The CDR3 loop reads CASSLAGGVGNTIYF. The CDR3 DNA reads TGCGCCAGCAGCTTGGCAGGGGGCGTTGGAAACACCATATATTTT.

In regard to this clone: The junction departs from germline at one end; a sequencing error may be responsible. V usage is TRBV3-1 (or the pseudogene TRBV3-2) and J usage is TRBJ1-6, with D hard to call. This CDR3 comprises 11 residues. Germline V gives CDR1 LGHDT, CDR2 YNNKEL (reference sequence). The CDR3 reads CASSQGGEAIF. The CDR3 coding sequence is TGTGCCAGCAGCCAAGGTGGGGAGGCCATATTT.

The chain has TRBV6-6 and TRBJ1-1, with D perhaps TRBD1 (6 bases). Germline CDR1 MNHNY, CDR2 SVGAGI (reference sequence). Trimming removed 5 bases at V and 0 bases at J, with 13 bases between. The CDR3 extends over 15 amino acids. CDR3 coding DNA: TGTGCCAGCAGTGGCCAGACAGGTGTGAACACTGAAGCTTTCTTT. Residues: CASSGQTGVNTEAFF.

The rearrangement links TRBV6-2 or TRBV6-3 to TRBJ2-1; 7 bases are shared with TRBD1. This CDR3 spans 13 amino acids. Losses at the gene ends were 5 bases for V and 10 bases for J; bases not matched to a gene: 8. Germline V CDR1 and CDR2: MNHEY, SVGEGT. The DNA for the CDR3 is TGTGCCAGCAGTACGACAGGGTCGGAAGAGCAGTTCTTC. Its protein product is CASSTTGSEEQFF.

V and J are TRBV6-2 or TRBV6-3 and TRBJ2-5; 14 bases match TRBD2. Germline V gene lookup returns CDR1 MNHEY and CDR2 SVGEGT. The CDR3 covers 20 residues. V shed 0 bases and J 5 bases; nucleotides not matched to a gene: 14. DNA for the CDR3: TGTGCCAGCAGTTACTCGGCTCCTGCGGGGAGGACTAGCGGGAGGGAGACCCAGTACTTC. Its protein product is CASSYSAPAGRTSGRETQYF.

The chain joins TRBV4-3 to TRBJ2-7, with 9 bases matching TRBD1. The CDR3 covers 15 residues. Germline V gene data show CDR1 as LGHNA and CDR2 as YSLEER. V was pared by 1 base and J by 3 bases, with 4 bases of the junction left unmatched. CDR3 bases: TGCGCCAGCAGCCAAGGGGGGACAGGGAACTACGAGCAGTACTTC. Translating gives CASSQGGTGNYEQYF.

The table lists this clone with a few counts. This chain connects TRBV19 to TRBJ1-2; D gene uncertain. Germline V gives CDR1 LNHDA, CDR2 SQIVND (reference sequence). The CDR3 has 14 residues. Trimming cost V 4 bases and J 0 bases, with 9 bases left between them. CDR3 bases: TGTGCCAGTAGTAGGGCAGCTTCTAACTATGGCTACACCTTC. Its translation is CASSRAASNYGYTF.

The chain joins TRBV27 to TRBJ2-1; 14 nucleotides match TRBD2. The CDR3 has 15 amino acids. Germline V gives CDR1 MNHEY, CDR2 SMNVEV (reference sequence). The junction had 5 bases not matched to a gene; V was cut back by 6 bases and J by 7 bases. CDR3 residues: CASSHGTSGGNEQFF. CDR3 nucleotide sequence: TGTGCCAGCAGCCACGGGACTAGCGGGGGTAATGAGCAGTTCTTC.

The rearrangement links TRBV18 to TRBJ1-2, with TRBD1 identical over 7 bases. Germline-derived CDR1 and CDR2 are KGHSH and LQKENI. The CDR3 consists of 13 residues. Germline trimming cut 6 bases from V and 2 bases from J; bases unmatched to any gene: 3. The CDR3 DNA is TGTGCCAGCTCGCCGGACAGGAACTATGGCTACACCTTC. It translates to CASSPDRNYGYTF.